This is a list of T cell receptor beta chains from one sample in a study of cytomegalovirus exposure and HLA in healthy donors. Produced via immunoSEQ multiplex PCR; TCRdb's table is partial and in-frame only. The sample lists roughly 71,000 clones; approximately 70% were seen once. Sample: PBMCs. The receptors derive from a man in his forties in good health and CMV-seropositive. The CDR3 runs from the conserved cysteine through the conserved F or W. Each record gives: J gene, V gene, D gene, clone size, CDR3 protein, CDR3 DNA. D genes are given only for firm matches. Some rows mark clone size as missing; the rest say once, few, many or name a class of expanded clone.

J gene: TRBJ2-5
V gene: TRBV11-3
D gene: .
clone size: .
CDR3 protein: CASSLRLVGTQYF
CDR3 DNA: TGTGCCAGCAGCCTGCGACTAGTTGGGACCCAGTACTTC

J gene: TRBJ1-6
V gene: TRBV7-6
D gene: .
clone size: .
CDR3 protein: CASSSEHRANSPLHF
CDR3 DNA: TGTGCCAGCAGCTCGGAGCACAGGGCAAATTCACCCCTCCACTTT

J gene: TRBJ1-2
V gene: TRBV7-9
D gene: .
clone size: few
CDR3 protein: CASSLRPDNYGYTF
CDR3 DNA: TGTGCCAGCAGCTTACGCCCAGATAACTATGGCTACACCTTC

J gene: TRBJ2-5
V gene: TRBV5-1
D gene: .
clone size: .
CDR3 protein: CASSSQPSEETQYF
CDR3 DNA: TGCGCCAGCAGCTCCCAACCGTCGGAAGAGACCCAGTACTTC

J gene: TRBJ1-1
V gene: TRBV7-2
D gene: .
clone size: .
CDR3 protein: CASSFGLQNTEAFF
CDR3 DNA: TGTGCCAGCAGTTTCGGACTGCAGAACACTGAAGCTTTCTTT

J gene: TRBJ1-1
V gene: TRBV7-9
D gene: .
clone size: .
CDR3 protein: CASSPVVTEAFF
CDR3 DNA: TGTGCCAGCAGCCCAGTTGTCACTGAAGCTTTCTTT

J gene: TRBJ2-1
V gene: TRBV9
D gene: .
clone size: .
CDR3 protein: CASSVGGDSYNEQFF
CDR3 DNA: TGTGCCAGCAGCGTAGGGGGGGACAGCTACAATGAGCAGTTCTTC

J gene: TRBJ2-1
V gene: TRBV9
D gene: .
clone size: .
CDR3 protein: CASSVYGETYNEQFF
CDR3 DNA: TGTGCCAGCAGCGTATACGGGGAAACCTACAATGAGCAGTTCTTC

J gene: TRBJ2-5
V gene: TRBV7-7
D gene: TRBD2
clone size: .
CDR3 protein: CASSGLTSGASQETQYF
CDR3 DNA: TGTGCTAGCAGCGGCCTGACTAGCGGAGCCTCACAAGAGACCCAGTACTTC

J gene: TRBJ1-2
V gene: TRBV5-4
D gene: .
clone size: .
CDR3 protein: CASSSPRQTNYGYTF
CDR3 DNA: TGTGCCAGCAGCTCACCTCGACAAACTAACTATGGCTACACCTTC

J gene: TRBJ2-7
V gene: TRBV30
D gene: .
clone size: once
CDR3 protein: CAWSDRIEDEQYF
CDR3 DNA: TGTGCCTGGAGTGACCGGATTGAGGACGAGCAGTACTTC

J gene: TRBJ1-1
V gene: TRBV13
D gene: TRBD1
clone size: .
CDR3 protein: CASSFGTGATEAFF
CDR3 DNA: TGTGCCAGCAGCTTCGGGACAGGGGCCACTGAAGCTTTCTTT

J gene: TRBJ2-7
V gene: TRBV11-3
D gene: TRBD2
clone size: .
CDR3 protein: CASSLVLAGGSSSYEQYF
CDR3 DNA: TGTGCCAGCAGCTTAGTCCTAGCGGGGGGCTCTAGCTCCTACGAGCAGTACTTC

J gene: TRBJ2-3
V gene: TRBV4-3
D gene: TRBD2
clone size: .
CDR3 protein: CASSPSGGGTDTQYF
CDR3 DNA: TGCGCCAGCAGTCCTAGCGGGGGTGGCACAGATACGCAGTATTTT

J gene: TRBJ2-7
V gene: TRBV11-2
D gene: .
clone size: .
CDR3 protein: CASSFTIGGPFEQYF
CDR3 DNA: TGTGCCAGCAGCTTTACTATCGGGGGGCCTTTCGAGCAGTACTTC

J gene: TRBJ1-1
V gene: TRBV5-8
D gene: TRBD1
clone size: .
CDR3 protein: CASSLGTGGSGTEAFF
CDR3 DNA: TGTGCCAGCAGCTTAGGGACAGGGGGCTCGGGCACTGAAGCTTTCTTT

J gene: TRBJ1-6
V gene: TRBV5-3
D gene: .
clone size: .
CDR3 protein: CARSLGGGGSSYNSPLHF
CDR3 DNA: TGTGCCAGAAGCTTGGGGGGCGGGGGGAGCTCCTATAATTCACCCCTCCACTTT

J gene: TRBJ2-6
V gene: TRBV21-1
D gene: .
clone size: .
CDR3 protein: CASFATPGASGANVLTF
CDR3 DNA: TGTGCCAGCTTCGCGACACCCGGTGCATCTGGGGCCAACGTCCTGACTTTC

J gene: TRBJ1-2
V gene: TRBV9
D gene: TRBD1
clone size: once
CDR3 protein: CASSELDRGDYGYTF
CDR3 DNA: TGTGCCAGCAGCGAGTTGGACAGGGGGGACTATGGCTACACCTTC

J gene: TRBJ2-7
V gene: TRBV7-2
D gene: .
clone size: .
CDR3 protein: CASSQDSSIYEQYF
CDR3 DNA: TGTGCCAGCAGCCAGGACAGCTCGATCTACGAGCAGTACTTC

J gene: TRBJ1-6
V gene: TRBV18
D gene: .
clone size: .
CDR3 protein: CASSPRDKNSPLHF
CDR3 DNA: TGTGCCAGCTCACCAAGGGACAAGAATTCACCCCTCCACTTT

J gene: TRBJ1-3
V gene: TRBV29-1
D gene: .
clone size: once
CDR3 protein: CSVHTDGSGNTIYF
CDR3 DNA: TGCAGCGTTCACACAGATGGAAGTGGAAACACCATATATTTT

J gene: TRBJ2-5
V gene: TRBV11-1
D gene: TRBD1
clone size: .
CDR3 protein: CASSSRTGPHQETQYF
CDR3 DNA: TGTGCCAGCAGCTCCAGGACAGGGCCTCACCAAGAGACCCAGTACTTC

J gene: TRBJ1-5
V gene: TRBV11-2
D gene: .
clone size: .
CDR3 protein: CASSSTGGQPQHF
CDR3 DNA: TGTGCCAGCAGCTCAACGGGGGGTCAGCCCCAGCATTTT

J gene: TRBJ2-1
V gene: TRBV12-1
D gene: .
clone size: few
CDR3 protein: CASSHGLAGGEIHDNEQFF
CDR3 DNA: TGTGCCAGCAGCCACGGACTAGCGGGGGGCGAGATACATGACAATGAGCAGTTCTTC

J gene: TRBJ2-3
V gene: TRBV4-2
D gene: TRBD2
clone size: .
CDR3 protein: CASSQARGGPFTSDTQYF
CDR3 DNA: TGTGCCAGCAGCCAGGCGCGCGGGGGGCCTTTTACATCAGATACGCAGTATTTT

J gene: TRBJ2-7
V gene: TRBV18
D gene: .
clone size: .
CDR3 protein: CASSPRLGEDEQYF
CDR3 DNA: TGTGCCAGCTCACCACGGCTCGGAGAGGACGAGCAGTACTTC

J gene: TRBJ2-2
V gene: TRBV16
D gene: TRBD1
clone size: .
CDR3 protein: CASSRTTGGSTGELFF
CDR3 DNA: TGTGCCAGCAGCCGGACGACAGGGGGCAGCACCGGGGAGCTGTTTTTT

J gene: TRBJ1-5
V gene: TRBV19
D gene: .
clone size: few
CDR3 protein: CASSFAGPQHF
CDR3 DNA: TGTGCCAGTAGTTTCGCGGGGCCCCAGCATTTT

J gene: TRBJ2-7
V gene: TRBV15
D gene: .
clone size: few
CDR3 protein: CATSRGQEQYEQYF
CDR3 DNA: TGTGCCACCAGCAGAGGTCAGGAACAATACGAGCAGTACTTC

J gene: TRBJ2-7
V gene: TRBV5-8
D gene: TRBD2
clone size: few
CDR3 protein: CASSLFGGGYEQYF
CDR3 DNA: TGTGCCAGCAGCTTGTTTGGGGGGGGGTACGAGCAGTACTTC

J gene: TRBJ2-7
V gene: TRBV30
D gene: .
clone size: .
CDR3 protein: CAWRVGGSGEQYF
CDR3 DNA: TGTGCCTGGAGAGTTGGGGGCTCGGGCGAGCAGTACTTC

J gene: TRBJ1-1
V gene: TRBV13
D gene: .
clone size: .
CDR3 protein: CASSLAGEAFF
CDR3 DNA: TGTGCCAGCAGCTTAGCGGGGGAAGCTTTCTTT

J gene: TRBJ2-7
V gene: TRBV30
D gene: .
clone size: few
CDR3 protein: CAWRRVAGNYEQYF
CDR3 DNA: TGTGCCTGGAGAAGGGTGGCAGGGAACTACGAGCAGTACTTC

J gene: TRBJ2-1
V gene: TRBV21-1
D gene: .
clone size: .
CDR3 protein: CASSKLAGGLLNEQFF
CDR3 DNA: TGTGCCAGCAGCAAACTAGCGGGGGGGCTTCTCAATGAGCAGTTCTTC

J gene: TRBJ2-7
V gene: TRBV5-1
D gene: TRBD2
clone size: .
CDR3 protein: CASSLKGLAGEISYEQYF
CDR3 DNA: TGCGCCAGCAGCTTGAAGGGACTAGCGGGGGAGATCTCCTACGAGCAGTACTTC

J gene: TRBJ2-2
V gene: TRBV7-3
D gene: .
clone size: few
CDR3 protein: CASSLRSGVNTGELFF
CDR3 DNA: TGTGCCAGCAGCTTAAGGTCAGGGGTGAACACCGGGGAGCTGTTTTTT

J gene: TRBJ2-7
V gene: TRBV6-5
D gene: TRBD2
clone size: .
CDR3 protein: CASSYGGLLEWYF
CDR3 DNA: TGTGCCAGCAGTTACGGGGGACTACTAGAGTGGTACTTC

J gene: TRBJ1-1
V gene: TRBV7-2
D gene: .
clone size: .
CDR3 protein: CASTSGLGRYTEAFF
CDR3 DNA: TGTGCCAGCACCTCCGGGTTGGGTCGGTACACTGAAGCTTTCTTT

J gene: TRBJ1-1
V gene: TRBV25-1
D gene: .
clone size: few
CDR3 protein: CASSGYRSMNTEAFF
CDR3 DNA: TGTGCCAGCAGTGGGTACAGGTCCATGAACACTGAAGCTTTCTTT

J gene: TRBJ2-7
V gene: TRBV29-1
D gene: TRBD1
clone size: .
CDR3 protein: CSVEQGAQYF
CDR3 DNA: TGCAGCGTTGAACAGGGGGCGCAGTACTTC

J gene: TRBJ2-2
V gene: TRBV11-2
D gene: TRBD2
clone size: few
CDR3 protein: CASSQFLLAGGGTGELFF
CDR3 DNA: TGTGCCAGCAGCCAATTCCTCCTAGCGGGGGGGGGCACCGGGGAGCTGTTTTTT

J gene: TRBJ2-3
V gene: TRBV21-1
D gene: .
clone size: once
CDR3 protein: CASTECPGTGALGQYF
CDR3 DNA: TGTGCCAGCACCGAGTGCCCCGGGACAGGGGCACTTGGGCAGTATTTT

J gene: TRBJ2-1
V gene: TRBV7-3
D gene: TRBD2
clone size: .
CDR3 protein: CASSRSSGDNEQFF
CDR3 DNA: TGTGCCAGCAGCCGTTCTAGCGGGGACAATGAGCAGTTCTTC

J gene: TRBJ1-2
V gene: TRBV4-1
D gene: TRBD1
clone size: .
CDR3 protein: CASSQDPTGANGYTF
CDR3 DNA: TGCGCCAGCAGCCAAGACCCGACAGGGGCAAATGGCTACACCTTC

J gene: TRBJ2-3
V gene: TRBV11-3
D gene: .
clone size: .
CDR3 protein: CASSPGNPHTQYF
CDR3 DNA: TGTGCCAGCAGCCCGGGAAACCCCCATACGCAGTATTTT

J gene: TRBJ2-5
V gene: TRBV21-1
D gene: .
clone size: .
CDR3 protein: CASSKSCIWLAGGAGETQYF
CDR3 DNA: TGTGCCAGCAGCAAATCGTGCATTTGGTTAGCGGGGGGCGCGGGAGAGACCCAGTACTTC

J gene: TRBJ1-5
V gene: TRBV7-8
D gene: .
clone size: few
CDR3 protein: CASSGSRVIGRPQHF
CDR3 DNA: TGTGCCAGCAGCGGAAGCCGGGTCATCGGCCGGCCCCAGCATTTT

J gene: TRBJ2-1
V gene: TRBV10-3
D gene: .
clone size: .
CDR3 protein: CATGPGQFF
CDR3 DNA: TGTGCCACCGGTCCGGGGCAGTTCTTC